The next 6 T cell receptor beta chains were all read from a single sample in a study of regulatory T cells in long-lasting Graves disease. The time point here: newly diagnosed GD, antithyroid drugs for less than 3 months. The TCR library was prepared using RNA isolated from PBMCs. The authors built TCR beta libraries using iRepertoire HTBI primers and Arm-PCR of CDR3 regions. In TCRdb, the multiplex PCR reads were re-called with MiXCR into one record per CDR3 protein. The sample carries about 530,000 distinct CDR3 sequences, about 16% recorded once. These data also formed part of another study, on T cells in Graves' hyperthyroidism and ophthalmopathy.

The specimen was peripheral blood mononuclear cells (PBMCs), collected at new diagnosis, from a patient treated with antithyroid drugs. Receptor source: a woman aged 40 to 65 with Graves disease.

The table lists this clonotype with many counts. V usage is TRBV2 and J usage is TRBJ1-5; TRBD1 might be the D (6 bases). The V and J ends lost 8 bases and 0 bases respectively, with 11 bases between them. The CDR3 consists of 14 residues. Looked up from germline, CDR1 is SNHLY and CDR2 is FYNNEI. The CDR3 bases are TGTGCCAGCGGGGACATTTATAGCAATCAGCCCCAGCATTTT. This sequence encodes CASGDIYSNQPQHF.

This sequence joins TRBV3-1 and TRBJ1-2; 9 nucleotides align to TRBD1. CDR3 length: 15 residues. V lost 4 bases, J lost 4 bases, and 7 bases stayed unmatched. The germline V gene has CDR1 LGHDT and CDR2 YNNKEL (reference sequence). CDR3 nucleotides: TGTGCCAGCAGCCGAGCCACAGGGGGCAGCTATGGCTACACCTTC. It specifies CASSRATGGSYGYTF.

This clonotype was seen many times. The V and J genes are TRBV2 and TRBJ2-1; no clear D. This CDR3 comprises 16 residues. Germline CDR1 is SNHLY and CDR2 is FYNNEI. V lost 7 bases, J lost 9 bases, and 25 bases lay in between. CDR3 DNA: TGTGCCAGCAACCTTTCCCCGGACGCCGCGAACCTTGAGCAGTTCTTC. Translation: CASNLSPDAANLEQFF.

There are many counts of this clonotype. The chain carries TRBV7-9 and TRBJ1-2; 7 bases fit TRBD1. Trimming cost V 2 bases and J 0 bases; bases outside gene matches: 15. The CDR3 consists of 19 residues. The V gene's germline CDR1 is SEHNR and CDR2 FQNEAQ (reference sequence). As DNA, the CDR3 is TGTGCCAGCAGCTTACCACCCACTGGGACAGCTTGGTCTAACTATGGCTACACCTTC. This sequence encodes CASSLPPTGTAWSNYGYTF.

This clonotype was recorded at least ten times. This sequence joins TRBV12-3 or TRBV12-4 and TRBJ2-1, with D perhaps given as TRBD1 or TRBD2 (5 bases each). Trimming took 5 bases from V and 2 from J, leaving 22 bases between them. This CDR3 region has 18 residues. This chain's CDR3 is CASSPTGTRGMTYNEQFF. CDR3 nucleotide sequence: TGTGCCAGCAGTCCCACTGGTACGAGGGGAATGACCTACAATGAGCAGTTCTTC.

This clonotype was seen many times. V is TRBV2 and J is TRBJ1-1; D uncertain. V was trimmed by 8 bases and J by 5 bases, leaving 15 bases between them. Germline V gene lookup returns CDR1 SNHLY and CDR2 FYNNEI. This CDR3 is 13 amino acids long. The CDR3 spells CASVFGVGTEAFF. The CDR3 coding sequence is TGTGCCAGCGTTTTTGGTGTCGGGACTGAAGCTTTCTTT.